This TCR beta chain was sequenced during a study of OX40 agonist ivuxolimab in advanced cancers. Trimming cost V 1 base and J 6 bases; bases outside gene matches: 6. This CDR3 has 16 amino acids. Germline CDR1 and CDR2: SGHVS and FQNEAQ. About this clone itself: Its antigen is unidentified.

Using immunoSEQ multiplex PCR, the repertoire was profiled, and TCRdb retains in-frame clones only, with some absent. The repertoire includes roughly 53,000 clones, around 83% of them detected once, and about 0.65% sits in the top ten. General study results and limits: CD4+ and CD8+ T cells in blood underwent clonal expansion by week 6 at 0.1 to 3.0 mg/kg.

Sequenced material: CD4+ or CD8+ T cells sorted from blood, taken in a trial of the OX40 agonist ivuxolimab. The V and J genes are TRBV7-8 and TRBJ2-1; 10 bases fit TRBD2. The clonotype comes from an adult with an advanced solid tumor such as melanoma, head and neck, liver or kidney cancer. The chain's CDR3 is CASSLGLASGSNEQFF. The CDR3 nucleotides read TGTGCCAGCAGCTTAGGGTTGGCTAGCGGGAGCAATGAGCAGTTCTTC. The full variable domain, rest sourced from reference TRBV7-8 and TRBJ2-1, is GAGVSQSPRYKVAKRGQDVALRCDPISGHVSLFWYQQALGQGPEFLTYFQNEAQLDKSGLPSDRFFAERPEGSVSTLKIQRTQQEDSAVYLCASSLGLASGSNEQFFGPGTRLTVL.